The TCR beta chain under discussion was sequenced for a study of PD-1 blockade in mismatch repair-deficient tumors. Across the whole study: Patients had around 11 mismatch repair-deficient cancer types, all previously treated and progressing.

About this clone itself: The antigen is undetermined.

Losses at the gene ends were 5 bases for V and 5 bases for J; bases not matched to a gene: 3. Germline V CDR1 and CDR2: MNHEY, SMNVEV (reference sequence). This CDR3 comprises 14 residues. Time point indicated: identical approximately eleven-day culture without peptide (control). A roughly nine-day in vitro culture was run per each of 7 or 8 reactive peptides. Findings of the study overall: Three of seven peptides expanded clones, giving about 150 unique blood TCRs. After pembrolizumab, tumor-resident clones rose rapidly, then generally contracted before radiologic responses.

Produced via immunoSEQ multiplex PCR; TCRdb's table is partial and in-frame only. The sample has around 14,000 clones, about nine tenths seen once. The V gene is TRBV27, the J gene TRBJ2-5, with 12 bases aligning to TRBD2. This receptor was obtained from an adult with mismatch repair-deficient cancer. The starting material was cells cultured in vitro, obtained from a patient treated with pembrolizumab. The DNA of the CDR3 is TGTGCCAGCAGTCTGACTAGCGGGAGTGAGACCCAGTACTTC. This codes for CASSLTSGSETQYF.